This entry describes one TCR beta chain. Its antigen is not known. This entry comes from a study of T cell responses to AZD1222 COVID-19 vaccine. Study-level findings and limits: A mostly white British donor set with more females was recruited, and clonal diversity was possibly underestimated. The reported proportion of spike-specific TCRs targeting unmutated variant regions was nearly half.

Generated by immunoSEQ multiplex PCR, the TCRdb table keeps only in-frame clones and is missing some. Counted here are about 130,000 clones, around 93% occurring once; the ten biggest clones make up approximately 7%. CDR1 SNHLY and CDR2 FYNNEI come from the germline V gene. The CDR3 is 11 residues long. Trimming stripped 7 bases from V and 8 bases from J, with 8 bases between. This specimen was peripheral blood, taken 28 days after the second AZD1222 dose. The chain carries TRBV2 and TRBJ1-4; the D is unclear. This clonotype originated in an adult who received the AZD1222 COVID-19 vaccine. CDR3 loop: CASTGAEKLFF. For the CDR3, the DNA is TGTGCCAGCACAGGTGCGGAAAAACTGTTTTTT.